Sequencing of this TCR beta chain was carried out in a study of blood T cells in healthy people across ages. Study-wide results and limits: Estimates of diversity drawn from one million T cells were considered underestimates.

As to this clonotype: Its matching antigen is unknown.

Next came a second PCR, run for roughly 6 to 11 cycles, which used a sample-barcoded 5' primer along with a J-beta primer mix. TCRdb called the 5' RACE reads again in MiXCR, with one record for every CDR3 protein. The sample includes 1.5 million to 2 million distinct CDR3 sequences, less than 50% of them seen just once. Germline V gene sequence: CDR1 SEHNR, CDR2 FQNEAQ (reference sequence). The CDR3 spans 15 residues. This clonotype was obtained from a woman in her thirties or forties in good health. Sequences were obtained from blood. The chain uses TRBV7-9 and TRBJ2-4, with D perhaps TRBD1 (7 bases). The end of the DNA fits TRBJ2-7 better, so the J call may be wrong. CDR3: CASSPSRGVIYEQYF. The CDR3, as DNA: TGTGCCAGCAGCCCGTCCAGGGGGGTGATCTACGAGCAGTACTTC.